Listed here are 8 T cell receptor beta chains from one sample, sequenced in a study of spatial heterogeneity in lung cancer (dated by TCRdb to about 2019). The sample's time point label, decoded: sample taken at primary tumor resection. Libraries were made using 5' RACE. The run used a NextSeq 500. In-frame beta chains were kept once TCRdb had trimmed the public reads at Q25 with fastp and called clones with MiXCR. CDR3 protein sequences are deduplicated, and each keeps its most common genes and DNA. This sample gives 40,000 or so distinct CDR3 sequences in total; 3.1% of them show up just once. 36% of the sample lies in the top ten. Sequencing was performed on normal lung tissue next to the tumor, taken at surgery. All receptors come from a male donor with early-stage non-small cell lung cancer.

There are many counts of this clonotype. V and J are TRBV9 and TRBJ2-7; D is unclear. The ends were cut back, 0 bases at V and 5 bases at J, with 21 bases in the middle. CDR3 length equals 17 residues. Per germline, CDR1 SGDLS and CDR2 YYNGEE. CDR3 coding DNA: TGTGCCAGCAGCGTAGAATCCCCGGGCTCGCTAAACGACGAGCAGTACTTC. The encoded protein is CASSVESPGSLNDEQYF.

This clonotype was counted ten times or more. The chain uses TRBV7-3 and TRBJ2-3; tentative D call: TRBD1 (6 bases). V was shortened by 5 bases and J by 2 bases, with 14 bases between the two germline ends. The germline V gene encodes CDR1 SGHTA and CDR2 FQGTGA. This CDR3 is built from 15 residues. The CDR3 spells CASSPTGVYTDTQYF. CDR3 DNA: TGTGCCAGCAGCCCGACAGGCGTTTACACAGATACGCAGTATTTT.

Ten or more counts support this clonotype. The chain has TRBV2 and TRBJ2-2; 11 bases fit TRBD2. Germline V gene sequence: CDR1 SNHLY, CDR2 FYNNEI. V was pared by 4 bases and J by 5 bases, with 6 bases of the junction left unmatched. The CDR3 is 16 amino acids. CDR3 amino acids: CASSGLAGGGTGELFF. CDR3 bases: TGTGCCAGCAGTGGTCTAGCGGGAGGAGGGACCGGGGAGCTGTTTTTT.

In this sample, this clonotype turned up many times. The CDR3 sequence: CASSLDGQGAAFF. The CDR3 nucleotides read TGCGCCAGCAGCTTGGATGGACAGGGAGCAGCTTTCTTT. V gene TRBV5-1 combines with J gene TRBJ1-1; 8 nucleotides match TRBD1. The CDR3 runs to 13 residues. Germline V CDR1 and CDR2: SGHRS, YFSETQ. Losses at the gene ends were 0 bases for V and 10 bases for J; bases not matched to a gene: 5.

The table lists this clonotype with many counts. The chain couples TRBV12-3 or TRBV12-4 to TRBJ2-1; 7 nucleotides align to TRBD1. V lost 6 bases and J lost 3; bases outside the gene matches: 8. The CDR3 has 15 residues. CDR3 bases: TGTGCCAGCAGCCCCAGACAGGGTCTCTACAATGAGCAGTTCTTC. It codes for CASSPRQGLYNEQFF.

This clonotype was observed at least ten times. CDR3 sequence reads: CASSLRGSSYNEQFF. CDR3 DNA: TGCGCCAGCAGCTTACGGGGGAGCTCCTACAATGAGCAGTTCTTC. The V call is TRBV10-2, the J call TRBJ2-1; the D gene is possibly TRBD2 (6 bases). The ends were cut back, 6 bases at V and 0 bases at J, with 12 bases in the middle. CDR3 length: 15 residues. The V gene's germline CDR1 is WSHSY and CDR2 SAAADI.

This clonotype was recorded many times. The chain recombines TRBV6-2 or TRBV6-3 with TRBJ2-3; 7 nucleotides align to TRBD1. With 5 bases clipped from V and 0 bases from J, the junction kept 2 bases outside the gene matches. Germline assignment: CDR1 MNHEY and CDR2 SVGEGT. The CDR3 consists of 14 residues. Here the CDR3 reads CASSRQGSTDTQYF. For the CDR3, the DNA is TGTGCCAGCAGTCGACAGGGTAGCACAGATACGCAGTATTTT.

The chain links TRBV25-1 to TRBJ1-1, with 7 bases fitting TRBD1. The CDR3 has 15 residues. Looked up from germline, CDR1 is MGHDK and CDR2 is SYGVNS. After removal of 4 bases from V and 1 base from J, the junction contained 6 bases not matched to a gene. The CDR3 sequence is CASSVPGTANTEAFF. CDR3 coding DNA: TGTGCCAGCAGTGTTCCCGGGACAGCGAACACTGAAGCTTTCTTT.